The rows below give T cell receptor beta chains drawn from one sample of a study of cytomegalovirus exposure and HLA in healthy donors. Here immunoSEQ multiplex PCR was the method, and the copy in TCRdb shows in-frame clones only, minus some. The profile shows about 160,000 clones, 70% to 80% of them singletons. The sequencing input was PBMCs. The receptors stem from a man in his forties in good health and CMV-seronegative. Both conserved end residues are part of each CDR3. D genes are given only for firm matches. The listing skips clone size in some rows; elsewhere it reads once, few, many or a size class.

>.|TRBV7-2|.|TRBJ1-3
CASSPLGNTIYF
TGTGCCAGCAGCCCTCTTGGAAACACCATATATTTT
>.|TRBV18|.|TRBJ2-7
CASSPSQGYEQYF
TGTGCCAGCTCACCGTCCCAGGGGTACGAGCAGTACTTC
>.|TRBV28|.|TRBJ1-1
CASSTTRDEAFF
TGTGCCAGCAGCACGACGCGGGATGAAGCTTTCTTT
>TRBD2|TRBV5-1|.|TRBJ2-3
CASRLTSGATPSTDTQYF
TGCGCCAGCAGGCTGACTAGCGGGGCCACTCCTAGCACAGATACGCAGTATTTT
>.|TRBV19|few|TRBJ1-1
CASSIVNRPNTEAFF
TGTGCCAGTAGTATAGTAAACAGGCCGAACACTGAAGCTTTCTTT
>.|TRBV5-6|.|TRBJ1-1
CASSLGVQGDTEAFF
TGTGCCAGCAGCTTGGGGGTTCAGGGTGACACTGAAGCTTTCTTT
>.|TRBV10-1|few|TRBJ2-1
CASSESVVTSSYNEQFF
TGCGCCAGCAGTGAGTCTGTTGTTACGAGCTCCTACAATGAGCAGTTCTTC
>.|TRBV11-2|.|TRBJ1-1
CASSSGVSPEAFF
TGTGCCAGCAGCTCGGGGGTTTCGCCTGAAGCTTTCTTT
>.|TRBV30|.|TRBJ1-2
CAWSVRGLGYTF
TGTGCCTGGAGTGTACGAGGGCTCGGCTACACCTTC
>.|TRBV5-1|.|TRBJ1-3
CASQRASRFGNTIYF
TGCGCCAGTCAGAGGGCTTCCAGGTTTGGAAACACCATATATTTT
>.|TRBV18|.|TRBJ2-3
CASSQSTDTQYF
TGTGCCAGCTCCCAGAGCACAGATACGCAGTATTTT
>TRBD2|TRBV30|.|TRBJ2-6
CAWSVPLSGANGLTF
TGTGCCTGGAGTGTACCCCTGAGCGGGGCCAACGGCCTGACTTTC
>.|TRBV10-3|.|TRBJ2-3
CAITDEGGDTQYF
TGTGCCATCACCGATGAAGGGGGAGATACGCAGTATTTT
>.|TRBV7-2|once|TRBJ1-1
CASSLRGGADVATEAFF
TGTGCCAGCAGCTTAAGAGGAGGGGCTGACGTTGCCACTGAAGCTTTCTTT
>.|TRBV19|.|TRBJ1-2
CASSMKGVRGYTF
TGTGCCAGTAGTATGAAGGGGGTGAGAGGCTACACCTTC
>TRBD1|TRBV7-9|once|TRBJ1-4
CASSQGQINEKLFF
TGTGCCAGCAGCCAGGGACAGATAAATGAAAAACTGTTTTTT
>TRBD2|TRBV5-1|few|TRBJ2-1
CASSTGGPSSYNEQFF
TGCGCCAGCAGCACGGGGGGGCCGAGCTCCTACAATGAGCAGTTCTTC
>TRBD2|TRBV6-1|.|TRBJ2-3
CASSVTSEVAAQYF
TGTGCCAGCAGTGTGACTAGCGAGGTCGCAGCGCAGTATTTT
>.|TRBV6-6|.|TRBJ2-5
CASRTGPSQYF
TGTGCCAGCAGAACAGGGCCTTCCCAGTACTTC
>TRBD2|TRBV7-2|.|TRBJ2-1
CASSLDGTSRYNEQFF
TGTGCCAGCAGCTTAGATGGGACTAGCAGATACAATGAGCAGTTCTTC
>TRBD1|TRBV2|few|TRBJ1-4
CASSGTGAANEKLFF
TGTGCCAGCAGTGGAACAGGGGCAGCTAATGAAAAACTGTTTTTT
>.|TRBV7-8|.|TRBJ2-6
CASSLVVASGANVLTF
TGTGCCAGCAGCTTAGTTGTAGCCTCTGGGGCCAACGTCCTGACTTTC
>.|TRBV30|.|TRBJ1-4
CAWSGGSSSEKLFF
TGTGCCTGGAGTGGAGGGAGTTCTAGTGAAAAACTGTTTTTT
>.|TRBV27|once|TRBJ1-2
CASSLSFGLNYGYTF
TGTGCCAGCAGTTTATCGTTTGGGCTGAACTATGGCTACACCTTC
>TRBD2|TRBV4-1|.|TRBJ2-5
CASGRLAGQETQYF
TGCGCCAGCGGAAGACTAGCGGGCCAAGAGACCCAGTACTTC
>.|TRBV28|.|TRBJ1-5
CASSYYRNQPQHF
TGTGCCAGCAGCTACTACCGTAATCAGCCCCAGCATTTT
>.|TRBV5-4|.|TRBJ1-4
CASSPVGSTNEKLFF
TGTGCCAGCAGCCCTGTTGGCTCAACTAATGAAAAACTGTTTTTT